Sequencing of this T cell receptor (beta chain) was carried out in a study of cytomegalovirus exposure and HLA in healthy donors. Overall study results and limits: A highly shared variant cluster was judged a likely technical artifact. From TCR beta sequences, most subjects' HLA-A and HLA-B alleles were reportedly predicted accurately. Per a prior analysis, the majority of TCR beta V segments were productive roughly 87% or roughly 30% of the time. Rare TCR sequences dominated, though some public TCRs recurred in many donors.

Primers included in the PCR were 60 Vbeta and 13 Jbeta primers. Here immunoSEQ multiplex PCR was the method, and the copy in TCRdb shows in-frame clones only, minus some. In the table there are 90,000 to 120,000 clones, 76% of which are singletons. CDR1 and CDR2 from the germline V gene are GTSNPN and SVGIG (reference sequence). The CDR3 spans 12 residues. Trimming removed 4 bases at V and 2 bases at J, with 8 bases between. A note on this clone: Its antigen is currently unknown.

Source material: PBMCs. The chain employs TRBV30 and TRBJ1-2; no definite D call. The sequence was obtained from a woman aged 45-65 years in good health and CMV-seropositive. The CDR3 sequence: CAWTGLNYGYTF. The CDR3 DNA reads TGTGCCTGGACGGGTCTAAACTATGGCTACACCTTC.